Detailed here is one T cell receptor (beta chain). Assay: immunoSEQ multiplex PCR; the TCRdb copy retains only in-frame clones and omits some. The table records some 300,000 clones, roughly 89% of them present only once. Ages ranged from about 18 to 89 years, with residence in some 25 US areas. Participants were placed into cohorts based on the clinical history they reported. Those designated as exposed participants met a COVID-19 case within 2 weeks before study entry. The CDR3 runs 18 residues. CDR1 is SGHTA and CDR2 is FQGNSA in the germline V gene. Trimming removed 5 bases at V and 0 bases at J, with 17 bases between. The sample originates from a study of blood T cell repertoires in COVID-19. Study summary: Samples representing acute and convalescent COVID-19 were sourced from the United States, Italy and Spain.

The V gene is TRBV7-2, the J gene TRBJ1-6; no definite D call. Source material: PBMCs or T cells enriched from blood (not recorded which). This sequence was found in a woman between 45 and 65 years old who had been exposed to COVID-19. The CDR3 spells CASSPVLVASSYNSPLHF. The CDR3 coding sequence is TGTGCCAGCAGCCCTGTATTGGTGGCCAGCTCCTATAATTCACCCCTCCACTTT. Complete variable domain (other parts from reference TRBV7-2 and TRBJ1-6): GAGVSQSPSNKVTEKGKDVELRCDPISGHTALYWYRQSLGQGLEFLIYFQGNSAPDKSGLPSDRFSAERTGGSVSTLTIQRTQQEDSAVYLCASSPVLVASSYNSPLHFGNGTRLTVT.